The T cell receptor beta chain described here comes from a study of identical twins. Findings and caveats of the study: Insertion counts were lower in abundant cord blood beta clonotypes, a trend that memory repertoires did not show.

This clonotype has just a few counts. Its antigen is still unknown. Germline V lookup: CDR1 SGHRS, CDR2 YFSETQ. This CDR3 comprises 16 residues. V trimming: 0 bases; J trimming: 6 bases; junction bases outside the gene matches: 9. TCRdb re-analysed the 5' RACE reads in MiXCR, keeping a single row per CDR3 protein. The sample lists 1.5 million to 2 million distinct CDR3 sequences, about 32% seen once, with less than 0.35% in the top ten. The sequenced sample was cord blood. The chain couples TRBV5-1 to TRBJ2-1, with TRBD2 identical over 7 bases. This TCR was recovered from a newborn girl in good health. The CDR3, as DNA: TGCGCCAGCAGCTTGGTTATGGCGGGAGCCCCCAATGAGCAGTTCTTC. The encoded protein is CASSLVMAGAPNEQFF.